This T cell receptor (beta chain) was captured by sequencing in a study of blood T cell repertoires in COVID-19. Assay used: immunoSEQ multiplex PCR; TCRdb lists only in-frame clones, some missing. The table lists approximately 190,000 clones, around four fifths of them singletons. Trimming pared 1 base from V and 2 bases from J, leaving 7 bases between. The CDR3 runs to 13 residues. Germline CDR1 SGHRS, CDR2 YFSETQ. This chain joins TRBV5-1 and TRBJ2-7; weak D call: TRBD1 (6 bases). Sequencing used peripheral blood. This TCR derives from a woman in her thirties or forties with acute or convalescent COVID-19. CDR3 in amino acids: CASSLRTAYEQYF. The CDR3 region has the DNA TGCGCCAGCAGCTTGCGGACAGCCTACGAGCAGTACTTC.